This is a list of T cell receptor beta chains from one sample in a study of cytomegalovirus exposure and HLA in healthy donors. Libraries were prepared by immunoSEQ multiplex PCR; TCRdb keeps only in-frame clonotypes and omits some of them. Here the sample spans about 44,000 clones, 90% to 95% being singletons. Input material: PBMCs. The receptor source for this set is a woman younger than 30 in good health and CMV-seronegative. CDR3s include the opening cysteine and the closing phenylalanine or tryptophan. D genes are given only for firm matches.

TRBV28,TRBD1,TRBJ1-3,CASRSDRAGNTIYF
TRBV5-1,TRBD2,TRBJ2-1,CASSPGTSGSNEQFF
TRBV11-1,.,TRBJ2-1,CASSFPRNNEQFF
TRBV6-5,.,TRBJ2-7,CASSDRYDYEQYF
TRBV28,TRBD2,TRBJ2-2,CASSLFAGVTTGELFF
TRBV5-1,TRBD1,TRBJ1-1,CASSFYGGGSTEAFF
TRBV7-9,TRBD1,TRBJ1-1,CASSVGTVGPEAFF
TRBV15,.,TRBJ1-5,CATSRDLRQAENQPQHF
TRBV29-1,.,TRBJ1-1,CSVVSGATGTEAFF
TRBV7-2,.,TRBJ1-4,CASSLVGRVTNEKLFF
TRBV28,.,TRBJ1-5,CASSPIDSNQPQHF
TRBV18,.,TRBJ2-7,CASSPDRFAEQYF
TRBV5-1,.,TRBJ1-2,CASSLTNPNYGYTF
TRBV2,.,TRBJ2-2,CASSEAVVGELFF
TRBV2,.,TRBJ2-7,CASSARVYEQYF
TRBV29-1,.,TRBJ1-2,CSVGGDGGYTF
TRBV2,TRBD1,TRBJ1-1,CASSAADRLREAFF
TRBV30,TRBD1,TRBJ2-5,CAWTLTGGRETQYF
TRBV6-6,TRBD1,TRBJ1-2,CASSLNQDRGLF
TRBV25-1,TRBD1,TRBJ1-3,CASTGDRESSGNTIYF
TRBV27,TRBD2,TRBJ2-7,CASSVGTSGSSYEQYF
TRBV5-4,TRBD2,TRBJ2-7,CASSLESGRYNEQYF
TRBV29-1,.,TRBJ2-3,CSVVREDDADTQYF
TRBV19,TRBD2,TRBJ2-1,CASSIYRGDNEQFF
TRBV5-1,.,TRBJ2-7,CASSFSVNYEQYF
TRBV28,TRBD1,TRBJ1-3,CASSPRGRSGNTIYF
TRBV6-5,.,TRBJ2-1,CASSLDPYNEQFF
TRBV19,.,TRBJ2-7,CASSPQWGGSEQYF
TRBV6-1,TRBD2,TRBJ2-7,CASRLLAPTYEQYF
TRBV5-4,TRBD1,TRBJ1-1,CASSFGQENTEAFF
TRBV5-6,.,TRBJ2-7,CASSLPHRAGQYF
TRBV5-1,TRBD2,TRBJ2-7,CASSLGVLGGRADEQYF
TRBV5-1,TRBD1,TRBJ1-4,CASKQGQQNEKLFF
TRBV4-1,.,TRBJ1-5,CASSQVPGSNQPQHF
TRBV2,.,TRBJ1-3,CASSEGDRKGGNTIYF
TRBV27,.,TRBJ1-5,CASSLSRGHNQPQHF